The next 28 T cell receptor beta chains were all read from a single sample in a study of Ad26.COV2.S vaccination and SARS-CoV-2 variants. The data were produced by immunoSEQ multiplex PCR, yet TCRdb's version contains in-frame clones alone and is incomplete. The sample gives 500,000 or so clones, roughly nine tenths of which show up once; over 2% is in the top ten. Treatment given: 19 received Ad26.COV2.S at low or high dose, single or two shots; 5 received placebo; per-sample allocation not given. Repertoires come from day 63 after the first vaccine or placebo injection. Sequenced material: peripheral blood, taken in a trial of Ad26.COV2.S vaccine versus placebo. Every receptor here comes from a person aged 18 to 65 who received the Ad26.COV2.S COVID-19 vaccine or a placebo.

The chain combines TRBV5-5 with TRBJ2-2; D not certain. CDR3 length: 13 amino acids. Germline-derived CDR1 and CDR2 are SGHKS and YYEKEE (reference sequence). Trimming took off 7 bases at V and 6 bases at J, with 13 bases between the two ends. The CDR3 loop is CASASNIPGELFF. The CDR3 nucleotides are TGTGCCAGCGCTTCGAACATTCCCGGGGAGCTGTTTTTT. Drawing the rest from reference TRBV5-5 and TRBJ2-2, the complete variable domain is DAGVTQSPTHLIKTRGQQVTLRCSPISGHKSVSWYQQVLGQGPQFIFQYYEKEERGRGNFPDRFSARQFPNYSSELNVNALLLGDSALYLCASASNIPGELFFGEGSRLTVL.

The chain is built from TRBV6-1 and TRBJ1-2; D perhaps matches TRBD1 (5 bases). The V end was cut by 3 bases, the J end by 2 bases, with 16 bases between. There are 16 residues in the CDR3. Germline CDR1 and CDR2: MNHNS and SASEGT. CDR3 sequence (DNA): TGTGCCAGCAGTGACTGGGAGGGGACTAAAAACTATGGCTACACCTTC. It yields the protein CASSDWEGTKNYGYTF.

This chain connects TRBV28 to TRBJ2-7, with 9 bases lining up with TRBD2. Losses at the gene ends were 5 bases for V and 7 bases for J; bases not matched to a gene: 12. Per germline, CDR1 MDHEN and CDR2 SYDVKM. CDR3 length: 15 residues. CDR3: CASSPGGTSRGEQYV. CDR3 bases: TGTGCCAGCAGTCCCGGCGGGACTAGCAGGGGGGAGCAGTACGTC.

The chain couples TRBV28 to TRBJ2-7, with D perhaps matching TRBD2 (6 bases). The CDR3 loop spans 13 amino acids. Germline V CDR1 and CDR2: MDHEN, SYDVKM. Trimming took off 6 bases at V and 2 bases at J, with 11 bases between the two ends. The CDR3 DNA is TGTGCCAGCAGCCGGTGGGGGGCCTACGAGCAGTACTTC. This encodes CASSRWGAYEQYF. The full variable domain, in which reference TRBV28 and TRBJ2-7 provide the parts outside the CDR3, is DVKVTQSSRYLVKRTGEKVFLECVQDMDHENMFWYRQDPGLGLRLIYFSYDVKMKEKGDIPEGYSVSREKKERFSLILESASTNQTSMYLCASSRWGAYEQYFGPGTRLTVT.

The chain joins TRBV7-3 to TRBJ2-1, with a weak D call TRBD2 (5 bases). The CDR3 spans 15 residues. Between the trimmed V and J ends, which lost 2 bases and 3 bases, there was a span of 11 bases. Germline CDR1 reads SGHTA; CDR2 reads FQGTGA. The CDR3 sequence: CASSLFGSDYNEQFF. The CDR3 nucleotides read TGTGCCAGCAGCTTATTCGGTAGCGACTACAATGAGCAGTTCTTC.

The chain couples TRBV5-4 to TRBJ2-5; 8 bases are shared with TRBD2. With 0 bases clipped from V and 4 bases from J, the junction kept 8 bases outside the gene matches. Germline V gene data show CDR1 as SGHNT and CDR2 as YYREEE (reference sequence). The CDR3 length is 16 residues. This CDR3 is CASSLGSPSGRETQYF. The CDR3 coding sequence is TGTGCCAGCAGCTTGGGTAGCCCTAGCGGGCGAGAGACCCAGTACTTC. The full variable domain, completed using reference TRBV5-4 and TRBJ2-5, is ETGVTQSPTHLIKTRGQQVTLRCSSQSGHNTVSWYQQALGQGPQFIFQYYREEENGRGNFPPRFSGLQFPNYSSELNVNALELDDSALYLCASSLGSPSGRETQYFGPGTRLLVL.

The V gene is TRBV6-6, the J gene TRBJ2-1; no clear D gene. The V end was cut by 0 bases, the J end by 8 bases, with 11 bases between. The CDR3 is 14 residues long. Germline V gene data show CDR1 as MNHNY and CDR2 as SVGAGI (reference sequence). This CDR3 is CASSYSIQQYEQFF. In DNA form, the CDR3 reads TGTGCCAGCAGTTACTCTATTCAGCAATATGAGCAGTTCTTC.

The chain has TRBV28 and TRBJ2-5; D is unclear. The CDR3 extends over 17 amino acids. The ends were cut back, 6 bases at V and 4 bases at J, with 24 bases in the middle. Germline loops: CDR1 MDHEN, CDR2 SYDVKM. DNA of the CDR3: TGTGCCAGCAGCCTACACCGCCTGGGTGGGGTAGGAGAGACCCAGTACTTC. This codes for CASSLHRLGGVGETQYF. The full variable domain, completed using reference TRBV28 and TRBJ2-5, is DVKVTQSSRYLVKRTGEKVFLECVQDMDHENMFWYRQDPGLGLRLIYFSYDVKMKEKGDIPEGYSVSREKKERFSLILESASTNQTSMYLCASSLHRLGGVGETQYFGPGTRLLVL.

This clone was picked up one time. The chain recombines TRBV5-1 with TRBJ2-2; 8 positions match TRBD1. After removal of 4 bases from V and 1 base from J, the junction contained 6 bases not matched to a gene. The germline gives CDR1 SGHRS, CDR2 YFSETQ. CDR3 length equals 16 residues. The DNA for the CDR3 is TGCGCCAGCAGCCTATCCGGGACAGGGAACACCGGGGAGCTGTTTTTT. Its translation: CASSLSGTGNTGELFF.

The chain has TRBV4-3 and TRBJ1-6; tentative D call: TRBD1 (5 bases). The CDR3 loop spans 16 amino acids. V was shortened by 0 bases and J by 10 bases, with 16 bases between the two germline ends. CDR1 and CDR2 (germline): LGHNA, YSLEER. The CDR3 nucleotides read TGCGCCAGCAGCCAAGAGGCCAGGGTAGCCGGATCACCCCTCCACTTT. This sequence encodes CASSQEARVAGSPLHF.

About this clone: Other DNA sequences in this sample translate to the same CDR3. This chain uses TRBV4-3 with TRBJ2-2; D not resolved. The CDR3 has 14 residues. CDR1 and CDR2 (germline): LGHNA, YSLEER. V lost 0 bases and J 0 bases, leaving 2 bases between the germline ends. DNA of the CDR3: TGCGCCAGCAGCCAAGATGCGAACACCGGGGAGCTGTTTTTT. Residues: CASSQDANTGELFF.

The chain employs TRBV6-5 and TRBJ1-4, with D hard to call. V was cut by 2 bases and J by 5 bases, with 12 bases left in between. The CDR3 runs to 15 residues. Germline lookup yields CDR1 MNHEY and CDR2 SVGAGI. This chain's CDR3 is CASSYRDGSNEKLFF. The DNA of the CDR3 is TGTGCCAGCAGTTACCGGGATGGGTCGAATGAAAAACTGTTTTTT.

Only a few counts were recorded for this clone. The chain has TRBV6-2 or TRBV6-3 and TRBJ2-3; 8 nucleotides agree with TRBD2. This CDR3 spans 15 amino acids. Trimming cost V 2 bases and J 4 bases; bases outside gene matches: 5. Germline assignment: CDR1 MNHEY and CDR2 SVGEGT. CDR3 region: CASSYKLAVADTQYF. The CDR3 region has the DNA TGTGCCAGCAGTTACAAACTAGCGGTGGCAGATACGCAGTATTTT.

The chain has TRBV10-3 and TRBJ1-1; D ambiguous. The germline V and J ends were trimmed by 6 bases and 3 bases, with 17 bases remaining between them. Per the germline V gene, CDR1 is ENHRY and CDR2 is SYGVKD. The CDR3 has 15 residues. The CDR3 sequence: CAIRNMDGGYTEAFF. In DNA form, the CDR3 reads TGTGCCATCAGGAACATGGACGGAGGGTACACTGAAGCTTTCTTT.

The chain has TRBV5-1 and TRBJ2-3; TRBD2 matches 10 bases. Trimming cost V 1 base and J 2 bases; bases outside gene matches: 7. This CDR3 comprises 17 residues. Germline CDR1 is SGHRS and CDR2 is YFSETQ. The CDR3 region is CASSLFQSGRATDTQYF. The CDR3 region has the DNA TGCGCCAGCAGCTTGTTTCAGAGCGGGAGGGCCACAGATACGCAGTATTTT.

This chain's CDR3 is CASSPGAGGGRGTGNTIYF. CDR3 nucleotide sequence: TGTGCCAGCTCACCCGGGGCTGGAGGGGGTCGAGGAACTGGAAACACCATATATTTT. The J gene is TRBJ1-3, the V gene TRBV18, with D tentatively TRBD1 (6 bases). V dropped 3 bases and J dropped 2 bases, with 23 bases sitting between them. Germline CDR1 reads KGHSH; CDR2 reads LQKENI. This CDR3 contains 19 residues.

V and J are TRBV19 and TRBJ2-3, with 8 bases aligning to TRBD1. The V and J ends lost 5 bases and 6 bases, in that order; junction bases with no gene match: 13. The CDR3 covers 16 residues. Germline V gene sequence: CDR1 LNHDA, CDR2 SQIVND (reference sequence). The CDR3 reads CASSQSTGGIWDTQYF. In nucleotides, the CDR3 is TGTGCCAGTAGTCAAAGCACAGGGGGAATTTGGGATACGCAGTATTTT.

The gene calls are TRBV9 and TRBJ2-2; D is uncertain. Germline-derived CDR1 and CDR2 are SGDLS and YYNGEE. Deletions cut 3 bases from V and 0 bases from J, with 12 bases between. The CDR3 is 16 residues long. CDR3 sequence (DNA): TGTGCCAGCAGCGCCACCTCGAGAGCGAACACCGGGGAGCTGTTTTTT. Protein sequence: CASSATSRANTGELFF.

The chain employs TRBV6-1 and TRBJ1-4; possibly TRBD1 for D (5 bases). From germline, CDR1 is MNHNS and CDR2 SASEGT. There are 16 residues in the CDR3. V was cut by 4 bases and J by 7 bases, with 19 bases left in between. CDR3 sequence reads: CASSGLQVPYSEKLFF. For the CDR3, the DNA is TGTGCCAGCAGTGGTCTACAGGTGCCTTATTCTGAAAAACTGTTTTTT.

As for this clone: Other DNA sequences within the sample encode an identical CDR3. The gene calls are TRBV12-3 or TRBV12-4 and TRBJ2-3; D is uncertain. This CDR3 has 11 residues. The germline V and J ends were trimmed by 2 bases and 5 bases, with 2 bases remaining between them. In DNA, the CDR3 is TGTGCCAGCAGTTTAAGAGATACGCAGTATTTT. It is translated as CASSLRDTQYF.

This chain uses TRBV30 with TRBJ2-6, with a weak D call TRBD2 (5 bases). V was pared by 0 bases and J by 4 bases, with 10 bases between. This CDR3 has 15 amino acids. From germline, CDR1 is GTSNPN and CDR2 SVGIG (reference sequence). The CDR3 nucleotides read TGTGCCTGGAGTGTACTAGTTTCCGGGGCCAACGTCCTGACTTTC. This sequence encodes CAWSVLVSGANVLTF.

The chain links TRBV11-2 to TRBJ2-3; 13 nucleotides agree with TRBD2. Germline V gene sequence: CDR1 SGHAT, CDR2 FQNNGV. The CDR3 is 17 amino acids. With V trimmed by 3 bases and J by 2 bases, 5 bases remained unmatched. CDR3 sequence reads: CASSFGLAGVTTDTQYF. The CDR3 DNA sequence: TGTGCCAGCAGCTTCGGACTAGCGGGGGTAACCACAGATACGCAGTATTTT.

The V gene is TRBV6-1, the J gene TRBJ2-2; D call uncertain. Per the germline V gene, CDR1 is MNHNS and CDR2 is SASEGT. V lost 5 bases, J lost 6 bases, and 10 bases lay in between. The CDR3 is 13 amino acids. CDR3 sequence reads: CASSYRTSGELFF. The CDR3 DNA is TGTGCCAGCAGTTATAGGACCTCCGGGGAGCTGTTTTTT.

This chain joins TRBV5-1 and TRBJ2-5; 8 bases are shared with TRBD2. Trimming cost V 7 bases and J 1 base; bases outside gene matches: 6. The germline gives CDR1 SGHRS, CDR2 YFSETQ. The CDR3 extends over 14 amino acids. The CDR3 DNA reads TGCGCCAGCTCCAGTAGCGGGGCCCAAGAGACCCAGTACTTC. Its translation: CASSSSGAQETQYF.

The chain employs TRBV18 and TRBJ1-1, with D tentatively TRBD1 (5 bases). Germline-derived CDR1 and CDR2 are KGHSH and LQKENI. The V and J ends lost 3 bases and 2 bases respectively, with 16 bases between them. The CDR3 covers 16 residues. This CDR3 reads CASSPSWGELNTEAFF. The CDR3 DNA reads as TGTGCCAGCTCACCCTCTTGGGGGGAGTTAAACACTGAAGCTTTCTTT.

The rearrangement joins TRBV4-3 to TRBJ2-1; 10 bases agree with TRBD2. The CDR3 length is 16 residues. From germline, CDR1 is LGHNA and CDR2 YSLEER. V gave up 4 bases and J gave up 5 bases; unmatched junction bases: 8. CDR3 DNA sequence: TGCGCCAGCAGCCTCCCTAGCGGGGGCCTTAACAATGAGCAGTTCTTC. Translating gives CASSLPSGGLNNEQFF.

The chain carries TRBV6-2 or TRBV6-3 and TRBJ2-5, with D perhaps TRBD2 (5 bases). The CDR3 extends over 16 amino acids. V lost 4 bases to trimming and J lost 5 bases, with 20 bases between them. CDR1 is MNHEY and CDR2 is SVGEGT in the germline V gene. Here the CDR3 reads CASSSDAGLTQETQYF. In nucleotides, the CDR3 is TGTGCCAGCAGTTCGGATGCAGGACTCACCCAGGAGACCCAGTACTTC.

This clone was observed a single time. V and J are TRBV6-5 and TRBJ2-4; D not resolved. Per germline, CDR1 MNHEY and CDR2 SVGAGI. V was pared by 6 bases and J by 0 bases, with 9 bases between. The CDR3 has 14 residues. The CDR3 coding sequence is TGTGCCAGCAGGGCTACAATAGCCAAAAACATTCAGTACTTC. Translating gives CASRATIAKNIQYF.